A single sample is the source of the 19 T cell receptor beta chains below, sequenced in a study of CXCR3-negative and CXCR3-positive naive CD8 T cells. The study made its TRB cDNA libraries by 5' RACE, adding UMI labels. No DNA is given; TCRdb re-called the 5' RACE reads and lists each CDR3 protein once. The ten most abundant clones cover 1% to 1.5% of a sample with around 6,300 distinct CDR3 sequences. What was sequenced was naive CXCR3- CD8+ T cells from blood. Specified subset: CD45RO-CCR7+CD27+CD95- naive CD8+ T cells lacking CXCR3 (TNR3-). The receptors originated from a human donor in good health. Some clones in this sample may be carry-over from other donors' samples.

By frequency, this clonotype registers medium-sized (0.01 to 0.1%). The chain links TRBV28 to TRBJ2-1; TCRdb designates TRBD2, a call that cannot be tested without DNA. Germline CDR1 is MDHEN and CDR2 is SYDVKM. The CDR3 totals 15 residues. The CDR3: CASTEGLAVYNEQFF.

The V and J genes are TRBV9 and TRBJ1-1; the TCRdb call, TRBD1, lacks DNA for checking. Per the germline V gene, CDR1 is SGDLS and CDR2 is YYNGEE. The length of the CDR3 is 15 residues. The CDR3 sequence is CASSVPGQVNTEAFF.

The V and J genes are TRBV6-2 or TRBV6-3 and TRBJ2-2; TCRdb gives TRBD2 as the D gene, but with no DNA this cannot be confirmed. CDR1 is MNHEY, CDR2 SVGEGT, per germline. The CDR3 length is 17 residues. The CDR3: CASSYSLAGAGTGELFF.

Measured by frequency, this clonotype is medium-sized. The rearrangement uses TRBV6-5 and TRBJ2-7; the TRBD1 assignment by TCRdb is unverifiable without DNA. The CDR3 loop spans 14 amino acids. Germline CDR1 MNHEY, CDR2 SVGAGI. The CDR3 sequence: CASSYKVKGHEQYF.

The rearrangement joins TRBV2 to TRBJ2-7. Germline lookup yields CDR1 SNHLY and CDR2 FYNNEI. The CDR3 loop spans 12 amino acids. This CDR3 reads CASSAGRHEQYF.

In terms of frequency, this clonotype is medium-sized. The CDR3 reads CSVEAGRPGYTF. This rearrangement joins TRBV29-1 to TRBJ1-2. CDR3 length equals 12 residues. CDR1 is SQVTM and CDR2 is ANQGSEA in the germline V gene.

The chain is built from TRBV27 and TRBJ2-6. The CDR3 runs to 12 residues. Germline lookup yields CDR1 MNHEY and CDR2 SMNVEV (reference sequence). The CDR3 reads CASRNGANVLTF.

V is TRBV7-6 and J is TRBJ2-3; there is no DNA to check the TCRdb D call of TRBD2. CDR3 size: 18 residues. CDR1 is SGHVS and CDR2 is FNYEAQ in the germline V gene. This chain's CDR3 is CASSLHLTGTSGGDTQYF.

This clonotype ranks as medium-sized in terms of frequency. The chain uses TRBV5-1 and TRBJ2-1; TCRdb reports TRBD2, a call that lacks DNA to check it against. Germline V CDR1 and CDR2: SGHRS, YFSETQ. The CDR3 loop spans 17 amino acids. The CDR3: CASSYTSGTFSYNEQFF.

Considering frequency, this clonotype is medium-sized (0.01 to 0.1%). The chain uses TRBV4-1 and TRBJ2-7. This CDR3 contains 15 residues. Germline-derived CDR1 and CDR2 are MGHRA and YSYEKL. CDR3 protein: CASSQDKRPTYEQYF.

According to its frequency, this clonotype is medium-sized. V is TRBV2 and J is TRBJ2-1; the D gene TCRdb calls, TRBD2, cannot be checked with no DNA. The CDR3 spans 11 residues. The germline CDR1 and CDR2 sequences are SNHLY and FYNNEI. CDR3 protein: CASGGHNEQFF.

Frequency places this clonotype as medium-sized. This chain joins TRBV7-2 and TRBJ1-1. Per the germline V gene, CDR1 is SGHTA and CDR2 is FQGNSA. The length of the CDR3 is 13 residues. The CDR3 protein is CASSLGGFTEAFF.

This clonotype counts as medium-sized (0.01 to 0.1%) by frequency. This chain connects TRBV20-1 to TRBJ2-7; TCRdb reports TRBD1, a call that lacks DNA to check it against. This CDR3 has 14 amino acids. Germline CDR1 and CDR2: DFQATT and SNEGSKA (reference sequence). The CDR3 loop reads CSATRGTRIYEQYF.

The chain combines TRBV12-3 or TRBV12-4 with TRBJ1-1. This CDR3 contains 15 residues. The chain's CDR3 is CASNYLGVLNTEAFF.

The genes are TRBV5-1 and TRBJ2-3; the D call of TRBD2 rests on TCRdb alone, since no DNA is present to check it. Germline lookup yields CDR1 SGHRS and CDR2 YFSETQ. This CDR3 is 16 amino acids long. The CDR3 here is CASSYKGPSSTDTQYF. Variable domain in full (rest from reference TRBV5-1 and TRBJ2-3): KAGVTQTPRYLIKTRGQQVTLSCSPISGHRSVSWYQQTPGQGLQFLFEYFSETQRNKGNFPGRFSGRQFSNSRSEMNVSTLELGDSALYLCASSYKGPSSTDTQYFGPGTRLTVL.

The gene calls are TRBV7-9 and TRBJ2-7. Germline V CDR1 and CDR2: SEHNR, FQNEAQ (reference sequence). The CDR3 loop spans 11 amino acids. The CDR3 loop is CASSPSYEQYF.

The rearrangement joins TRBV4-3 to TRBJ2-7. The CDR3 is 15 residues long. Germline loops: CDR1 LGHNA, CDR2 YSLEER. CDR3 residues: CASSQETDSTWEQYF.

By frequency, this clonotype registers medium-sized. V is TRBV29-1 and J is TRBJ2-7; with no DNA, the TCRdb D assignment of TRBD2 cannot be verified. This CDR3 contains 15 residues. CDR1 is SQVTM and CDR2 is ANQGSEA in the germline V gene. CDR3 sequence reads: CSVERSGTSGYEQYF.

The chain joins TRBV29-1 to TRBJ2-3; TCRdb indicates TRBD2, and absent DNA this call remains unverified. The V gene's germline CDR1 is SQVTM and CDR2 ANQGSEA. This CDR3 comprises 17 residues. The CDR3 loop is CSAQLAGDRFSTDTQYF.